Detailed here is one T cell receptor (beta chain). Method: immunoSEQ multiplex PCR; TCRdb's copy keeps in-frame clones and lacks some. This repertoire shows some 80,000 clones, around nine tenths found once; its top ten account for around 5.3%. This specimen belongs to a study of blood T cell repertoires in COVID-19. The CDR3 runs to 14 residues. The V gene lost 4 bases and the J gene lost 4 bases, with 11 bases spanning the gap. The germline V gene encodes CDR1 SGHNT and CDR2 YYREEE (reference sequence). The sequencing input was peripheral blood. This chain uses TRBV5-4 with TRBJ2-2; D unresolved. This sequence was found in a man aged 45-65 years with active or convalescent COVID-19. The CDR3 spells CASSLSQFTGELFF. The CDR3 nucleotides are TGTGCCAGCAGCCTAAGCCAATTCACCGGGGAGCTGTTTTTT.